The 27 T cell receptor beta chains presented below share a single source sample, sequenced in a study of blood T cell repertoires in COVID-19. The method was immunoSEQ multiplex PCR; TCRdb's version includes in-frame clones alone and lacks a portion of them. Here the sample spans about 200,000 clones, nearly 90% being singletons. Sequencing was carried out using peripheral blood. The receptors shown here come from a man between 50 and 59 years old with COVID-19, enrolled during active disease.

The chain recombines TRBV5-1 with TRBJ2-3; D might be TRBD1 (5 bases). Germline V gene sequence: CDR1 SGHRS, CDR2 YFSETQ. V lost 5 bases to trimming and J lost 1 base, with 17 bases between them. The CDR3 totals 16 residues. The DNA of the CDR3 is TGCGCCAGCAGTTCCAAGCAGGGCTCTGGCACAGATACGCAGTATTTT. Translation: CASSSKQGSGTDTQYF.

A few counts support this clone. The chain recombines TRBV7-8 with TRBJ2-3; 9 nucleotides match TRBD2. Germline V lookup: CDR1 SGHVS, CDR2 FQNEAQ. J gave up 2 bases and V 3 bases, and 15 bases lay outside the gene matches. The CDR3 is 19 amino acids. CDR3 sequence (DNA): TGTGCCAGCAGCTTGGGAGTCGGGTCGGGACTAGCTTTCACAGATACGCAGTATTTT. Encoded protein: CASSLGVGSGLAFTDTQYF. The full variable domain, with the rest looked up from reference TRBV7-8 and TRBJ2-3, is GAGVSQSPRYKVAKRGQDVALRCDPISGHVSLFWYQQALGQGPEFLTYFQNEAQLDKSGLPSDRFFAERPEGSVSTLKIQRTQQEDSAVYLCASSLGVGSGLAFTDTQYFGPGTRLTVL.

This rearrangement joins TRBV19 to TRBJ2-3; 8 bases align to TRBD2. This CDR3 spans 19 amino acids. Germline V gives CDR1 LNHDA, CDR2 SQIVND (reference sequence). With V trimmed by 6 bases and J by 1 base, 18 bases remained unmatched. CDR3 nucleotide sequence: TGTGCCAGTAGCACACGACTAGCGAACGTTAAATCGGGCACAGATACGCAGTATTTT. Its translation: CASSTRLANVKSGTDTQYF.

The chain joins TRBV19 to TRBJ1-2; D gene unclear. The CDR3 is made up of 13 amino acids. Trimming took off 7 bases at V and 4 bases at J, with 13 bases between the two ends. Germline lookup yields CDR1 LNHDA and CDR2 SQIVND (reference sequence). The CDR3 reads CASNVNSLYGYTF. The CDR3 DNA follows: TGTGCCAGTAATGTGAACAGCCTCTATGGCTACACCTTC.

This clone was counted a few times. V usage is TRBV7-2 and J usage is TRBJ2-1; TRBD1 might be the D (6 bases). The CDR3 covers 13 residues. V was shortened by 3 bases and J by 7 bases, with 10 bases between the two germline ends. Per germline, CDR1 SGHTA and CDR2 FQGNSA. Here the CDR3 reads CASSLNRENEQFF. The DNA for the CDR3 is TGTGCCAGCAGCTTGAACAGGGAAAATGAGCAGTTCTTC.

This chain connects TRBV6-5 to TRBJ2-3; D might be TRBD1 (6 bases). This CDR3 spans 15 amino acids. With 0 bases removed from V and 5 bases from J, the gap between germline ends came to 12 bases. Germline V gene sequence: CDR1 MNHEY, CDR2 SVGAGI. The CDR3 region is CASSYSWQGKDTQYF. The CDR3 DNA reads TGTGCCAGCAGTTACTCTTGGCAGGGGAAAGATACGCAGTATTTT.

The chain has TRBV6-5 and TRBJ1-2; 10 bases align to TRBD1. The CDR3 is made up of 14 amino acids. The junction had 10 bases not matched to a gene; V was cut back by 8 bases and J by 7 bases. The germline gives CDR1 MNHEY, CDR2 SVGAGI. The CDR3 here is CASGDRGRLVGYTF. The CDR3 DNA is TGTGCCAGCGGCGACAGGGGGCGCTTGGTTGGCTACACCTTC.

The CDR3 DNA sequence: TGTGCCAGCAGACGGACAGGGGGTCTCGGAGCTTTCTTT. Amino acid sequence: CASRRTGGLGAFF. The chain is built from TRBV12-3 or TRBV12-4 and TRBJ1-1; 10 positions match TRBD1. V shed 6 bases and J 10 bases; nucleotides not matched to a gene: 8. The CDR3 is 13 amino acids.

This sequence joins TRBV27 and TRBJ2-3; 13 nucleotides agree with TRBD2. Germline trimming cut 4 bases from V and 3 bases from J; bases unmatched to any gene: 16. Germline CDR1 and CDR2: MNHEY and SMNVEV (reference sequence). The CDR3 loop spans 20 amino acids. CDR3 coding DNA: TGTGCCAGCAGTTCCCAAGGACTAGCGGGAGCCCGATTGGAAACAGATACGCAGTATTTT. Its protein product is CASSSQGLAGARLETDTQYF.

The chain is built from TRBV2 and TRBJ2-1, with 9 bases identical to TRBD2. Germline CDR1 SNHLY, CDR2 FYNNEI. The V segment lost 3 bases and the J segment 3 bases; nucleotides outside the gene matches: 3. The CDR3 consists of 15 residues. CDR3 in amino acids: CASSEASGNYNEQFF. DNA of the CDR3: TGTGCCAGCAGTGAGGCTAGCGGGAACTACAATGAGCAGTTCTTC.

CDR3 nucleotides: TGCGCCAGCGGCCCAGGAGGGGCTGAAGATACGCAGTATTTT. Translation: CASGPGGAEDTQYF. This chain links TRBV5-1 with TRBJ2-3, with D perhaps TRBD2 (6 bases). The CDR3 consists of 14 residues. The germline V gene has CDR1 SGHRS and CDR2 YFSETQ. The V end was cut by 7 bases, the J end by 5 bases, with 17 bases between.

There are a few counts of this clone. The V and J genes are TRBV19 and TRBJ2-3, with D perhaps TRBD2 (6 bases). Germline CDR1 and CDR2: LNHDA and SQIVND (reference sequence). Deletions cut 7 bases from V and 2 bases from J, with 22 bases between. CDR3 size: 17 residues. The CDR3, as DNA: TGTGCCAGTACCCCTCGGGGGAGCCTGGGGGTCACAGATACGCAGTATTTT. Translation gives CASTPRGSLGVTDTQYF.

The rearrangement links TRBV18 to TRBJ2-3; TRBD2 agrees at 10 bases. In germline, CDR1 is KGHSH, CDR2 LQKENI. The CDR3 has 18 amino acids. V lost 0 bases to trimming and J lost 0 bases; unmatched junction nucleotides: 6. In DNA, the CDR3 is TGTGCCAGCTCACCACCAACCCCGACTAGCGGGAGCACAGATACGCAGTATTTT. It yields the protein CASSPPTPTSGSTDTQYF. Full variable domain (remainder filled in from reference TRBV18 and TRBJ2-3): NAGVMQNPRHLVRRRGQEARLRCSPMKGHSHVYWYRQLPEEGLKFMVYLQKENIIDESGMPKERFSAEFPKEGPSILRIQQVVRGDSAAYFCASSPPTPTSGSTDTQYFGPGTRLTVL.

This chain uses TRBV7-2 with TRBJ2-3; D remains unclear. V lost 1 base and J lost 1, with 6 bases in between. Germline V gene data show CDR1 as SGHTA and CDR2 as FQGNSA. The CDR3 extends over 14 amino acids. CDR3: CASSLDYGTDTQYF. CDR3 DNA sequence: TGTGCCAGCAGCTTAGACTACGGCACAGATACGCAGTATTTT.

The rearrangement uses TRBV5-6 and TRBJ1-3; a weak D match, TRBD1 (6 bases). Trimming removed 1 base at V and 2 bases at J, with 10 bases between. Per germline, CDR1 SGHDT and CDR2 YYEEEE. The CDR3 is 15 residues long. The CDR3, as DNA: TGTGCCAGCAGCTTGAGGGGGGGCGCTGGAAACACCATATATTTT. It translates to CASSLRGGAGNTIYF.

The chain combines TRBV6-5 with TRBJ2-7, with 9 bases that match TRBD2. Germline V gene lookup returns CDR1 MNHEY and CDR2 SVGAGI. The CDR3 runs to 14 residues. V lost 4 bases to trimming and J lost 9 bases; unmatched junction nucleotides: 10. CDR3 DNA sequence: TGTGCCAGCAGTTCGAGGATAGCGGGAGAGGGGCAGTACTTC. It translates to CASSSRIAGEGQYF.

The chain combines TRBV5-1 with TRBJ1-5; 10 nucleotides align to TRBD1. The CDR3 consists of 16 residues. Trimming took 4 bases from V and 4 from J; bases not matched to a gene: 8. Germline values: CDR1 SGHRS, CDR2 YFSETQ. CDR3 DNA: TGCGCCAGCAGCCCCGGGACAGGGGCCGGGAATCAGCCCCAGCATTTT. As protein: CASSPGTGAGNQPQHF. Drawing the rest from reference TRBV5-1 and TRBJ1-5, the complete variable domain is KAGVTQTPRYLIKTRGQQVTLSCSPISGHRSVSWYQQTPGQGLQFLFEYFSETQRNKGNFPGRFSGRQFSNSRSEMNVSTLELGDSALYLCASSPGTGAGNQPQHFGDGTRLSIL.

Here the CDR3 reads CASSYLDRGSGYSNQPQHF. The CDR3 DNA sequence: TGTGCCAGCAGTTACTTGGACAGGGGGTCAGGATATAGCAATCAGCCCCAGCATTTT. The genes are TRBV6-2 or TRBV6-3 and TRBJ1-5, with 10 bases aligning to TRBD1. This CDR3 has 19 amino acids. V shed 1 base and J 0 bases; nucleotides not matched to a gene: 9. The germline gives CDR1 MNHEY, CDR2 SVGEGT.

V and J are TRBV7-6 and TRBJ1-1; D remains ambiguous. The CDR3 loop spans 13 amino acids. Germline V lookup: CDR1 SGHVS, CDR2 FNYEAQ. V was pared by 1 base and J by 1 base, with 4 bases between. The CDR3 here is CASSLEQNTEAFF. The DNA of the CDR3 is TGTGCCAGCAGCTTAGAGCAGAACACTGAAGCTTTCTTT.

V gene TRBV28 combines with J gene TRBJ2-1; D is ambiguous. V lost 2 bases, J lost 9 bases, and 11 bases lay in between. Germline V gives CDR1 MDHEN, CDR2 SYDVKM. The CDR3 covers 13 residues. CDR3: CASSLIAPGEQFF. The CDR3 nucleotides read TGTGCCAGCAGTTTAATCGCCCCGGGTGAGCAGTTCTTC.

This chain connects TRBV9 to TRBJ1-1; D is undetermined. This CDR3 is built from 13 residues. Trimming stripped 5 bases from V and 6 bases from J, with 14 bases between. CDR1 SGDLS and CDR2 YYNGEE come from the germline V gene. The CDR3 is CASSRAGSPEAFF. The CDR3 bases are TGTGCCAGCAGTCGGGCGGGGAGTCCTGAAGCTTTCTTT.

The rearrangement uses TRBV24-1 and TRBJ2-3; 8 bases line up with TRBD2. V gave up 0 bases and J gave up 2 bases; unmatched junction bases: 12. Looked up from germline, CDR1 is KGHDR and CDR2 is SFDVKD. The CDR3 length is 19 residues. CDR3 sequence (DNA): TGTGCCACCAGTGATTTGCGCCCCCCCGGGAGGGACCCCACAGATACGCAGTATTTT. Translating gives CATSDLRPPGRDPTDTQYF.

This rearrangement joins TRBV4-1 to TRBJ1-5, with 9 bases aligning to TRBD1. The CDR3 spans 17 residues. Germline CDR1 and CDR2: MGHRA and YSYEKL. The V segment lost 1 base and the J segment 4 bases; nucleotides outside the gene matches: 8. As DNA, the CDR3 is TGCGCCAGCAGCCAAGGACCGCCGGACAGGGGAAATCAGCCCCAGCATTTT. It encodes CASSQGPPDRGNQPQHF.

The CDR3 DNA reads as TGTGCCAGCAGTAGAGGACAGGGGTTAAGCTACGAGCAGTACTTC. This encodes CASSRGQGLSYEQYF. This chain connects TRBV6-2 or TRBV6-3 to TRBJ2-7; 9 bases map to TRBD1. The V and J ends lost 5 bases and 3 bases, in that order; junction bases with no gene match: 8. Germline CDR1 is MNHEY and CDR2 is SVGEGT. The CDR3 spans 15 residues.

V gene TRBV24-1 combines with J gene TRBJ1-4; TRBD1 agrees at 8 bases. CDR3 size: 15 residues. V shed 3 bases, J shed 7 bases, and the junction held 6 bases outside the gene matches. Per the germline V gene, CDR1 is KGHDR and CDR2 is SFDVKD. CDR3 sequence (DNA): TGTGCCACCAGTGATGGACAGGGTAGCGGTGAAAAACTGTTTTTT. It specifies CATSDGQGSGEKLFF.

The CDR3 bases are TGTGCCAGTAGTATAGATTGGGCCCTGAACACTGAAGCTTTCTTT. Residues: CASSIDWALNTEAFF. V is TRBV19 and J is TRBJ1-1; D remains ambiguous. Trimming left V 0 bases short and J 0 bases short, with 8 bases between. In germline, CDR1 is LNHDA, CDR2 SQIVND (reference sequence). The CDR3 contains 15 residues.

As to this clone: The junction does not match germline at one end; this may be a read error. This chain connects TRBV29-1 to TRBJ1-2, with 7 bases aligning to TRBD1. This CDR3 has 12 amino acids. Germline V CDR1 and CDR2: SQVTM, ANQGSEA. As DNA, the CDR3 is TGCAGCGCCCAGGGACAGCACTATAGCTACACCTTC. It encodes CSAQGQHYSYTF.